This T cell receptor beta chain was identified in a study of blood T cell repertoires in COVID-19. Study information: The United States, Italy and Spain were the sources of the acute and convalescent COVID-19 samples. T cells, B-cell-depleted T cells, or PBMCs supplied cDNA or gDNA.

Original processing notes: Amplification from reference gene primers served as the basis for estimated nucleated cell counts. TCRdb's table, derived via immunoSEQ multiplex PCR, lists solely in-frame clones and lacks some. The V and J calls and clone size come from that table; D and trimming were worked out from the DNA. The data contain some 170,000 clones, roughly 86% of them singletons. The CDR3 has 15 amino acids. Germline CDR1 reads SGDLS; CDR2 reads YYNGEE. Deletions cut 0 bases from V and 7 bases from J, with 14 bases between. Sequencing was performed on peripheral blood. The origin of this receptor is a woman in her 50s with acute or convalescent COVID-19. The V gene is TRBV9, the J gene TRBJ2-1; the D gene is possibly TRBD1 (5 bases). CDR3 DNA sequence: TGTGCCAGCAGCGTAGGTGGGGCAGAGGAGAATGAGCAGTTCTTC. Its translation is CASSVGGAEENEQFF.